The 13 T cell receptor beta chains presented below share a single source sample, sequenced in a study of regulatory T cells in long-lasting Graves disease. HTBI primers from iRepertoire and Arm-PCR of CDR3 regions yielded the TCR beta libraries. Via MiXCR, TCRdb re-called the multiplex PCR reads, giving one row per CDR3 protein. The table includes some 200,000 distinct CDR3 sequences, around 20% detected once. Time point here: newly diagnosed GD, antithyroid drugs for less than 3 months. From PBMCs, RNA was extracted and then used to make the TCR library. These data were likewise used in another study, on T cells in Graves' hyperthyroidism and ophthalmopathy.

The sample was peripheral blood mononuclear cells (PBMCs), taken at new diagnosis, from a patient treated with antithyroid drugs. Receptors originate from a woman under 40 with Graves disease.

The chain combines TRBV9 with TRBJ1-1; D gene unclear. This CDR3 region has 14 residues. Between the trimmed V and J ends, which lost 1 base and 1 base, there was a span of 8 bases. CDR1 is SGDLS and CDR2 is YYNGEE in the germline V gene. CDR3 DNA: TGTGCCAGCAGCGTACACCCATCGAACACTGAAGCTTTCTTT. Its translation is CASSVHPSNTEAFF. The full variable domain, completed using reference TRBV9 and TRBJ1-1, is DSGVTQTPKHLITATGQRVTLRCSPRSGDLSVYWYQQSLDQGLQFLIQYYNGEERAKGNILERFSAQQFPDLHSELNLSSLELGDSALYFCASSVHPSNTEAFFGQGTRLTVV.

In this sample, this clonotype turned up many times. This rearrangement joins TRBV27 to TRBJ1-1; the match to TRBD1 covers 7 bases. V was clipped by 3 bases and J by 4 bases; unmatched bases: 5. This CDR3 contains 14 residues. Germline CDR1 reads MNHEY; CDR2 reads SMNVEV (reference sequence). Here the CDR3 reads CASSFTTGITEAFF. Written as DNA, the CDR3 is TGTGCCAGCAGTTTCACGACAGGGATCACTGAAGCTTTCTTT.

This clonotype was seen at least ten times. The chain carries TRBV7-9 and TRBJ1-4; the D gene is possibly TRBD1 (5 bases). Trimming pared 5 bases from V and 3 bases from J, leaving 16 bases between. Germline CDR1 is SEHNR and CDR2 is FQNEAQ (reference sequence). This CDR3 is built from 16 residues. CDR3 DNA sequence: TGTGCCAGCAGCACCCCTCTGGAGGGGTCTAATGAAAAACTGTTTTTT. Residues: CASSTPLEGSNEKLFF.

This clonotype was seen ten or more times. This chain joins TRBV30 and TRBJ2-2, with D tentatively TRBD1 (6 bases). Deletions cut 4 bases from V and 4 bases from J, with 13 bases between. This CDR3 is 14 amino acids long. Germline assignment: CDR1 GTSNPN and CDR2 SVGIG (reference sequence). The CDR3 region is CAWTGTSPTGELFF. The DNA for the CDR3 is TGTGCCTGGACCGGGACAAGTCCCACCGGGGAGCTGTTTTTT.

This clonotype was recorded a few times. The V call is TRBV20-1, the J call TRBJ2-3; 8 bases are shared with TRBD2. The CDR3 has 15 amino acids. Trimming at V came to 4 bases and at J to 0 bases, leaving 6 bases not matched to a gene. Germline values: CDR1 DFQATT, CDR2 SNEGSKA (reference sequence). The CDR3: CSAINSGASTDTQYF. The CDR3 bases are TGCAGTGCTATTAATAGCGGGGCTAGCACAGATACGCAGTATTTT.

The V gene is TRBV20-1, the J gene TRBJ2-3; D is perhaps TRBD1 (5 bases). CDR3 length equals 15 residues. V shed 4 bases and J shed 4 bases, with 18 bases lying between them. CDR1 and CDR2 (germline): DFQATT, SNEGSKA (reference sequence). CDR3 DNA: TGCAGTGCTATATGGACAATGGCATGGGCAGATACGCAGTATTTT. Protein product: CSAIWTMAWADTQYF.

There are many counts of this clonotype. V and J are TRBV25-1 and TRBJ1-1; D ambiguous. Trimming removed 2 bases from V and 6 bases from J, with 13 bases in between. The CDR3 has 14 amino acids. The germline V gene encodes CDR1 MGHDK and CDR2 SYGVNS. This CDR3 reads CASSEAVGSAEAFF. The DNA for the CDR3 is TGTGCCAGCAGTGAAGCGGTGGGGAGCGCTGAAGCTTTCTTT.

There are a few counts of this clonotype. This chain joins TRBV6-5 and TRBJ1-2; tentatively, D is TRBD1 (5 bases). The CDR3 length is 15 residues. With 4 bases removed from V and 2 bases from J, the gap between germline ends came to 14 bases. Per the germline V gene, CDR1 is MNHEY and CDR2 is SVGAGI. The CDR3 DNA sequence: TGTGCCAGCAGTTCAACCGGGACGAGCAACTATGGCTACACCTTC. Protein sequence: CASSSTGTSNYGYTF.

This clonotype showed up many times. The V and J genes are TRBV15 and TRBJ2-7; maybe TRBD1 (8 bases). The germline V gene has CDR1 LNHNV and CDR2 YYDKDF (reference sequence). The CDR3 totals 14 residues. V lost 3 bases and J lost 7, with 16 bases in between. As DNA, the CDR3 is TGTGCCACCAGCAGGAGAGGACAGGGAGGGGAGCAGTACTTC. It specifies CATSRRGQGGEQYF.

This clonotype was seen a handful of times. The chain links TRBV7-9 to TRBJ2-6; 7 bases fit TRBD1. J was trimmed by 4 bases and V by 5 bases; bases with no gene match: 8. Germline V CDR1 and CDR2: SEHNR, FQNEAQ (reference sequence). The length of the CDR3 is 16 residues. The CDR3 region is CASSLGTAPGANVLTF. In DNA, the CDR3 is TGTGCCAGCAGCCTAGGGACAGCCCCCGGGGCCAACGTCCTGACTTTC.

This clonotype has at least ten counts. The V call is TRBV6-1, the J call TRBJ2-7, with unresolved D. There are 15 residues in the CDR3. Germline CDR1 MNHNS, CDR2 SASEGT. V dropped 6 bases and J dropped 0 bases, with 15 bases sitting between them. CDR3 bases: TGTGCCAGCAGCTCCCTCGGCGGTAGCTCCTACGAGCAGTACTTC. Translated: CASSSLGGSSYEQYF.

This clonotype was seen just once. The CDR3: CAWIPQGYTEAFF. The CDR3 DNA is TGTGCCTGGATTCCACAGGGGTACACTGAAGCTTTCTTT. The chain couples TRBV30 to TRBJ1-1; TRBD1 aligns across 7 bases. The CDR3 totals 13 residues. The V segment lost 4 bases and the J segment 3 bases; nucleotides outside the gene matches: 5. The V gene's germline CDR1 is GTSNPN and CDR2 SVGIG (reference sequence).

This clonotype has at least ten counts. The gene calls are TRBV10-3 and TRBJ2-2; TRBD1 matches 9 bases. Germline trimming cut 7 bases from V and 0 bases from J; bases unmatched to any gene: 3. This CDR3 contains 15 residues. Germline V CDR1 and CDR2: ENHRY, SYGVKD. The CDR3 coding sequence is TGTGCCATCATGGGGACAGGGACGAACACCGGGGAGCTGTTTTTT. Residues: CAIMGTGTNTGELFF.